A single sample is the source of the 24 T cell receptor beta chains below, sequenced in a study of Ad26.COV2.S vaccination and SARS-CoV-2 variants. The protocol was immunoSEQ multiplex PCR, while the TCRdb copy is restricted to in-frame clones and leaves out a portion. The repertoire holds roughly 680,000 clones, with approximately 88% as singletons. Treatment reported: some 20 received Ad26.COV2.S at low or high dose, single or two shots; roughly five received placebo; per-sample allocation not given. Day 63 following the first vaccine or placebo injection was when the samples were taken. Sequencing used peripheral blood, obtained in a trial of Ad26.COV2.S vaccine versus placebo. These receptor sequences come from a person aged 18-60 years who received the Ad26.COV2.S COVID-19 vaccine or a placebo.

This clone was seen only once. The V call is TRBV9, the J call TRBJ1-6; no definite D call. Looked up from germline, CDR1 is SGDLS and CDR2 is YYNGEE. Trimming took off 3 bases at V and 5 bases at J, with 9 bases between the two ends. The length of the CDR3 is 14 residues. CDR3 in DNA: TGTGCCAGCAGCGCGGGGATGGATAATTCACCCCTCCACTTT. Translated: CASSAGMDNSPLHF.

The chain employs TRBV9 and TRBJ2-3; 9 nucleotides line up with TRBD2. J gave up 4 bases and V 5 bases, and 11 bases lay outside the gene matches. CDR3 length: 16 residues. Germline CDR1 reads SGDLS; CDR2 reads YYNGEE. In nucleotides, the CDR3 is TGTGCCAGCAGTCTAGCAGGGACTAGCCCCTCAGATACGCAGTATTTT. The encoded protein is CASSLAGTSPSDTQYF.

This clone came up a few times. This chain uses TRBV5-6 with TRBJ2-5; D assignment may be TRBD1 or TRBD2 (5 bases each). V lost 1 base to trimming and J lost 5 bases, with 9 bases between them. The CDR3 covers 13 residues. Germline loops: CDR1 SGHDT, CDR2 YYEEEE. The CDR3 sequence: CASSLRGAETQYF. In DNA form, the CDR3 reads TGTGCCAGCAGCTTGAGGGGAGCGGAGACCCAGTACTTC. Drawing the rest from reference TRBV5-6 and TRBJ2-5, the complete variable domain is DAGVTQSPTHLIKTRGQQVTLRCSPKSGHDTVSWYQQALGQGPQFIFQYYEEEERQRGNFPDRFSGHQFPNYSSELNVNALLLGDSALYLCASSLRGAETQYFGPGTRLLVL.

A few counts support this clone. The chain is built from TRBV6-5 and TRBJ1-1; no reliable D call. CDR1 and CDR2 (germline): MNHEY, SVGAGI. V lost 7 bases to trimming and J lost 1 base, with 4 bases between them. This CDR3 has 11 amino acids. The DNA for the CDR3 is TGTGCCAGCATTGGGAACACTGAAGCTTTCTTT. This encodes CASIGNTEAFF.

The chain has TRBV5-6 and TRBJ2-1; TRBD2 aligns across 12 bases. The germline V gene encodes CDR1 SGHDT and CDR2 YYEEEE. V lost 5 bases to trimming and J lost 3 bases; unmatched junction nucleotides: 9. This CDR3 has 17 amino acids. CDR3 in amino acids: CASRSLPGLAGYNEQFF. As DNA, the CDR3 is TGTGCCAGCAGAAGCCTTCCGGGACTAGCGGGCTACAATGAGCAGTTCTTC.

In its sample, this clone was seen once. The CDR3 region has the DNA TGCGCCAGCAGCTTGGCCAGACAGGGTAAAACAGATACGCAGTATTTT. It translates to CASSLARQGKTDTQYF. This chain uses TRBV5-1 with TRBJ2-3, with TRBD1 identical over 7 bases. The CDR3 sequence is 16 residues long. The ends lost 0 bases at V and 3 bases at J; junction bases unmatched: 7. Germline CDR1 and CDR2: SGHRS and YFSETQ.

V gene TRBV7-9 combines with J gene TRBJ2-2; the D is unclear. This CDR3 has 15 residues. Germline V gene sequence: CDR1 SEHNR, CDR2 FQNEAQ (reference sequence). Trimming removed 1 base from V and 1 base from J, with 7 bases in between. The CDR3 DNA is TGTGCCAGCAGCTTAGGATTGAGGAACACCGGGGAGCTGTTTTTT. This translates into CASSLGLRNTGELFF.

This clone occurred a few times. The chain is built from TRBV7-2 and TRBJ1-6, with D possibly being TRBD1 (5 bases). The CDR3 sequence is 13 residues long. Germline values: CDR1 SGHTA, CDR2 FQGNSA. The V gene lost 4 bases and the J gene lost 7 bases, with 8 bases spanning the gap. Here the CDR3 reads CASSWDGNSPLHF. DNA of the CDR3: TGTGCCAGCAGCTGGGACGGCAATTCACCCCTCCACTTT.

The chain joins TRBV6-5 to TRBJ2-2; D not resolved. The CDR3 contains 16 residues. V lost 2 bases, J lost 10 bases, and 20 bases lay in between. CDR1 and CDR2 (germline): MNHEY, SVGAGI. The CDR3 nucleotides read TGTGCCAGCAGTTACGGCCTAGGTGATGGTGGCGAGGAGCTGTTTTTT. Translation: CASSYGLGDGGEELFF.

The chain is built from TRBV5-4 and TRBJ2-1; D ambiguous. Germline V gene sequence: CDR1 SGHNT, CDR2 YYREEE (reference sequence). The CDR3 covers 12 residues. The V gene lost 4 bases and the J gene lost 8 bases, with 10 bases spanning the gap. The CDR3: CASSRRADEQFF. The CDR3 nucleotides are TGTGCCAGCAGCCGACGGGCGGATGAGCAGTTCTTC.

The chain employs TRBV29-1 and TRBJ2-5; no definite D call. The germline CDR1 and CDR2 sequences are SQVTM and ANQGSEA. V shed 4 bases and J shed 2 bases, with 5 bases lying between them. The CDR3 loop spans 11 amino acids. Written as DNA, the CDR3 is TGCAGCGTTGGCCGTCAAGAGACCCAGTACTTC. Its protein is CSVGRQETQYF.

This sequence joins TRBV6-5 and TRBJ2-7; 9 bases are a match to TRBD2. The ends lost 11 bases at V and 0 bases at J; junction bases unmatched: 5. CDR3 length equals 13 residues. Germline V gene lookup returns CDR1 MNHEY and CDR2 SVGAGI. CDR3 region: CAVTSGSSYEQYF. Written as DNA, the CDR3 is TGTGCCGTTACTAGCGGGTCCTCCTACGAGCAGTACTTC.

This chain connects TRBV14 to TRBJ2-1; TRBD2 might be the D (5 bases). Germline V gives CDR1 SGHDN, CDR2 FVKESK. This CDR3 has 16 residues. Trimming cost V 6 bases and J 0 bases, with 15 bases left between them. The CDR3 region is CASRRSAESSYNEQFF. CDR3 nucleotide sequence: TGTGCCAGCAGACGCTCAGCGGAAAGCTCCTACAATGAGCAGTTCTTC.

The chain uses TRBV19 and TRBJ1-1; the D gene is possibly TRBD1 (6 bases). CDR3 size: 13 residues. The V gene lost 6 bases and the J gene lost 4 bases, with 12 bases spanning the gap. CDR1 LNHDA and CDR2 SQIVND come from the germline V gene (reference sequence). The CDR3 is CASRVTGSTEAFF. The CDR3 DNA follows: TGTGCCAGTAGAGTAACAGGGAGCACTGAAGCTTTCTTT.

The genes are TRBV4-1 and TRBJ1-2; perhaps TRBD1 as D (5 bases). Germline V gene sequence: CDR1 MGHRA, CDR2 YSYEKL. Trimming stripped 1 base from V and 8 bases from J, with 14 bases between. The CDR3 is 14 amino acids. The CDR3 region has the DNA TGCGCCAGCAGCCAAGGTGGGGGAATGTACGGCTACACCTTC. Its translation is CASSQGGGMYGYTF.

This clone was seen a handful of times. This rearrangement joins TRBV2 to TRBJ1-2; D perhaps matches TRBD1 (6 bases). V lost 9 bases, J lost 4 bases, and 15 bases lay in between. Germline CDR1 is SNHLY and CDR2 is FYNNEI. The CDR3 is 13 residues long. CDR3 region: CASDSTGAYGYTF. As DNA, the CDR3 is TGTGCCAGTGACTCGACAGGAGCCTATGGCTACACCTTC.

The chain combines TRBV11-2 with TRBJ2-7, with 10 nucleotides matching TRBD2. Germline assignment: CDR1 SGHAT and CDR2 FQNNGV. The junction had 1 base not matched to a gene; V was cut back by 3 bases and J by 5 bases. This CDR3 comprises 13 residues. CDR3 bases: TGTGCCAGCAGCTTTAGCGGGAGGAACGAGCAGTACTTC. This codes for CASSFSGRNEQYF.

The chain carries TRBV7-2 and TRBJ2-3, with 10 bases lining up with TRBD2. The junction had 3 bases not matched to a gene; V was cut back by 1 base and J by 2 bases. The CDR3 length is 16 residues. Germline V gene data show CDR1 as SGHTA and CDR2 as FQGNSA. The CDR3 region is CASSLELAGATDTQYF. As DNA, the CDR3 is TGTGCCAGCAGCTTAGAGCTAGCGGGGGCCACAGATACGCAGTATTTT.

This clone appeared a single time. This specimen includes other DNA sequences encoding the same CDR3. V gene TRBV9 combines with J gene TRBJ1-5; D is possibly TRBD1 (5 bases). Germline V gives CDR1 SGDLS, CDR2 YYNGEE. The CDR3 length is 14 residues. Trimming cost V 0 bases and J 3 bases, with 7 bases left between them. CDR3 sequence reads: CASSVGGDNQPQHF. The CDR3 DNA reads as TGTGCCAGCAGCGTAGGGGGGGACAATCAGCCCCAGCATTTT. The variable domain in full, completed from reference TRBV9 and TRBJ1-5, reads DSGVTQTPKHLITATGQRVTLRCSPRSGDLSVYWYQQSLDQGLQFLIQYYNGEERAKGNILERFSAQQFPDLHSELNLSSLELGDSALYFCASSVGGDNQPQHFGDGTRLSIL.

The DNA of the CDR3 is TGTGCCGTCCGGGGGGGGCCGAGATCGACCCAGTACTTC. Amino acids: CAVRGGPRSTQYF. V gene TRBV2 combines with J gene TRBJ2-5, with 8 bases aligning to TRBD2. V lost 11 bases, J lost 7 bases, and 12 bases stayed unmatched. The CDR3 has 13 amino acids. CDR1 is SNHLY, CDR2 FYNNEI, per germline.

This chain uses TRBV6-5 with TRBJ2-5; 9 bases match TRBD2. The CDR3 length is 15 residues. CDR1 is MNHEY and CDR2 is SVGAGI in the germline V gene. Unmatched junction bases numbered 7, after V lost 6 bases and J lost 2 bases. CDR3 bases: TGTGCCAGCAGATCGTTGACTAGCGGACAAGAGACCCAGTACTTC. It is translated as CASRSLTSGQETQYF.

The V and J genes are TRBV6-5 and TRBJ2-1; D may be TRBD2 (7 bases). Per the germline V gene, CDR1 is MNHEY and CDR2 is SVGAGI. The CDR3 runs to 14 residues. Deletions cut 10 bases from V and 9 bases from J, with 22 bases between. As DNA, the CDR3 is TGTGCCACCTCCAGAGGGGGGGGGCACATTGAGCAGTTCTTC. Translation gives CATSRGGGHIEQFF.

The J gene is TRBJ1-1, the V gene TRBV19; D unclear. V lost 1 base and J 1 base, leaving 7 bases between the germline ends. CDR3 size: 14 residues. Germline V CDR1 and CDR2: LNHDA, SQIVND (reference sequence). This chain's CDR3 is CASSIVAANTEAFF. CDR3 nucleotides: TGTGCCAGTAGTATAGTGGCAGCGAACACTGAAGCTTTCTTT.

The chain recombines TRBV7-9 with TRBJ2-5; D uncertain. V lost 3 bases and J 0 bases, leaving 11 bases between the germline ends. The V gene's germline CDR1 is SEHNR and CDR2 FQNEAQ (reference sequence). This CDR3 contains 15 residues. The CDR3 region is CASSFPYGHQETQYF. The CDR3 region has the DNA TGTGCCAGCAGCTTCCCTTATGGACACCAAGAGACCCAGTACTTC.